This TCR beta chain derives from a study of technical replicates of blood from a handful of donors. With regard to this clone: The sample carries other DNA sequences with the same CDR3.

TCRdb's copy holds only in-frame clones and misses some; the assay was immunoSEQ multiplex PCR. Seen here are around 93,000 clones, about 95% observed once, and the top ten hold less than 0.4%. The CDR3 has 17 residues. Germline-derived CDR1 and CDR2 are LGHNA and YNFKEQ. V was cut by 0 bases and J by 0 bases, with 12 bases left in between. The sequence was obtained from a human donor in good health. Sequencing used T cells isolated from PBMCs. This chain links TRBV4-2 with TRBJ2-1; possibly TRBD1 for D (6 bases). DNA for the CDR3: TGTGCCAGCAGCCAAGATCGAGGGGGAAGCTCCTACAATGAGCAGTTCTTC. This encodes CASSQDRGGSSYNEQFF.